These 6 T cell receptor beta chains originate from one sample sequenced in a study of blood T cell repertoires in COVID-19. Only in-frame clones appear in the TCRdb table, and some are missing; sequencing was by immunoSEQ multiplex PCR. The sample holds 53,000 or so clones; roughly 85% are singletons and the top ten take under 4%. Sequenced sample: peripheral blood. The receptors shown here come from a man aged 60-69 years with acute or convalescent COVID-19.

The V call is TRBV27, the J call TRBJ1-1, with D unclear. Deletions cut 6 bases from V and 0 bases from J, with 11 bases between. CDR1 MNHEY and CDR2 SMNVEV come from the germline V gene (reference sequence). CDR3 length: 14 residues. Written as DNA, the CDR3 is TGTGCCAGCAGCCGGGGAGGAATGAACACTGAAGCTTTCTTT. Translated, it gives CASSRGGMNTEAFF.

The chain recombines TRBV5-4 with TRBJ1-4; 7 bases are a match to TRBD1. The CDR3 is made up of 14 amino acids. In germline, CDR1 is SGHNT, CDR2 YYREEE (reference sequence). After removal of 4 bases from V and 4 bases from J, the junction contained 4 bases not matched to a gene. CDR3 region: CASSRDSGNEKLFF. The DNA of the CDR3 is TGTGCCAGCAGCCGGGACAGTGGTAATGAAAAACTGTTTTTT.

This chain connects TRBV9 to TRBJ2-7, with no clear D. Germline V gives CDR1 SGDLS, CDR2 YYNGEE. Trimming pared 0 bases from V and 1 base from J, leaving 14 bases between. The CDR3 contains 16 residues. The DNA for the CDR3 is TGTGCCAGCAGCGTAGGCCCCCTAGGTGGATCCTACGAGCAGTACTTC. This encodes CASSVGPLGGSYEQYF.

The chain has TRBV3-1 (or the pseudogene TRBV3-2) and TRBJ2-7; tentative D call: TRBD2 (5 bases). Germline V CDR1 and CDR2: LGHDT, YNNKEL (reference sequence). V gave up 4 bases and J gave up 6 bases, with 10 bases separating them. CDR3 length: 12 residues. The CDR3 reads CASSRVEGEQYF. In nucleotides, the CDR3 is TGTGCCAGCAGCCGAGTCGAGGGCGAGCAGTACTTC.

V and J are TRBV10-3 and TRBJ2-7, with 9 positions matching TRBD1. The CDR3 length is 14 residues. Trimming removed 3 bases from V and 4 bases from J; junction bases left unmatched: 4. Germline V gene sequence: CDR1 ENHRY, CDR2 SYGVKD. The CDR3 DNA reads TGTGCCATCAGTGAACAGGGGGCCTCTTACGAGCAGTACTTC. This sequence encodes CAISEQGASYEQYF.

This rearrangement joins TRBV7-8 to TRBJ1-2; TRBD1 aligns across 11 bases. The ends lost 6 bases at V and 0 bases at J; junction bases unmatched: 6. This CDR3 spans 16 amino acids. Per germline, CDR1 SGHVS and CDR2 FQNEAQ. The CDR3, as DNA: TGTGCCAGCAGTATACGGGGACAGGGGGCTAACTATGGCTACACCTTC. Amino acid sequence: CASSIRGQGANYGYTF.